Each of the 15 T cell receptor beta chains below was sequenced from the same sample in a study of identical twins. Via MiXCR, TCRdb re-called the 5' RACE reads, giving one row per CDR3 protein. Among about 700,000 distinct CDR3 sequences listed, 8.5% to 9% were seen once. The sample was also linked to a second study, of yellow fever vaccine responses in identical twins.

Sequencing input: PBMCs. The receptor source for this set is a woman under 30 in good health.

The sample holds a few counts of this clonotype. The rearrangement joins TRBV6-2 or TRBV6-3 to TRBJ2-7; D not certain. Trimming pared 6 bases from V and 4 bases from J, leaving 13 bases between. This CDR3 is 13 amino acids long. The germline V gene encodes CDR1 MNHEY and CDR2 SVGEGT. The CDR3 protein is CASSPEWKYEQYF. CDR3 DNA: TGTGCCAGCAGCCCCGAGTGGAAATACGAGCAGTACTTC.

The chain employs TRBV20-1 and TRBJ2-7; 7 positions agree with TRBD2. Germline-derived CDR1 and CDR2 are DFQATT and SNEGSKA (reference sequence). The CDR3 spans 13 residues. J was trimmed by 4 bases and V by 6 bases; bases with no gene match: 9. CDR3 coding DNA: TGCAGTGCAAAATGGAGCGGGATTTACGAGCAGTACTTC. It yields the protein CSAKWSGIYEQYF.

This clonotype was counted ten times or more. The chain links TRBV7-2 to TRBJ2-4, with D uncertain. The CDR3 sequence is 15 residues long. The V end lost 2 bases, the J end lost 8 bases, and 16 bases lay between the germline ends. Germline-derived CDR1 and CDR2 are SGHTA and FQGNSA. The CDR3 nucleotides are TGTGCCAGCAGCTTAAAGGCAGAGCTCACACACATTCAGTACTTC. This encodes CASSLKAELTHIQYF.

This clonotype has ten or more counts. The chain joins TRBV5-1 to TRBJ2-1, with 8 bases lining up with TRBD1. Germline CDR1 reads SGHRS; CDR2 reads YFSETQ. This CDR3 is built from 15 residues. Unmatched junction bases numbered 3, after V lost 0 bases and J lost 4 bases. The CDR3 reads CASSLARGPYNEQFF. The DNA for the CDR3 is TGCGCCAGCAGCTTGGCCAGGGGGCCGTACAATGAGCAGTTCTTC.

This chain connects TRBV20-1 to TRBJ2-7; D uncertain. The CDR3 loop spans 13 amino acids. Trimming took 0 bases from V and 3 from J, leaving 9 bases between them. Germline V gives CDR1 DFQATT, CDR2 SNEGSKA (reference sequence). CDR3 region: CSARDRARYEQYF. In nucleotides, the CDR3 is TGCAGTGCTAGAGATCGGGCCCGCTACGAGCAGTACTTC.

Many counts were recorded for this clonotype. The chain couples TRBV20-1 to TRBJ2-3; D gene unclear. Germline values: CDR1 DFQATT, CDR2 SNEGSKA (reference sequence). The CDR3 covers 14 residues. With 1 base removed from V and 1 base from J, the gap between germline ends came to 9 bases. The CDR3 sequence: CSARVYGRTDTQYF. The CDR3 region has the DNA TGCAGTGCTAGAGTTTACGGCCGCACAGATACGCAGTATTTT.

J is TRBJ1-4 and V is TRBV5-1; possibly TRBD1 for D (6 bases). The V gene lost 4 bases and the J gene lost 4 bases, with 14 bases spanning the gap. This CDR3 is built from 15 residues. CDR1 is SGHRS and CDR2 is YFSETQ in the germline V gene. CDR3 protein: CASSLRGAGNEKLFF. The DNA for the CDR3 is TGCGCCAGCAGCCTTCGGGGGGCTGGTAATGAAAAACTGTTTTTT.

In its sample, this clonotype was seen a few times. The chain uses TRBV20-1 and TRBJ2-7, with D maybe TRBD2 (6 bases). Germline CDR1 is DFQATT and CDR2 is SNEGSKA (reference sequence). The CDR3 covers 15 residues. With 8 bases removed from V and 0 bases from J, the gap between germline ends came to 20 bases. CDR3 amino acids: CSPLARGLISYEQYF. The CDR3 DNA follows: TGCAGTCCACTAGCCCGGGGCCTCATCTCCTACGAGCAGTACTTC.

The chain employs TRBV20-1 and TRBJ2-5, with a weak D call TRBD2 (7 bases). The germline V gene encodes CDR1 DFQATT and CDR2 SNEGSKA (reference sequence). CDR3 size: 13 residues. DNA of the CDR3: TGCACCTCTAGGGGGGGGGTTGTAGGAACCCAGTACTTC. It encodes CTSRGGVVGTQYF.

V and J are TRBV4-1 and TRBJ2-7; 7 bases agree with TRBD2. CDR1 MGHRA and CDR2 YSYEKL come from the germline V gene. J gave up 4 bases and V 2 bases, and 11 bases lay outside the gene matches. CDR3 length equals 16 residues. The CDR3 protein is CASSQFSSGSDYEQYF. In nucleotides, the CDR3 is TGCGCCAGCAGCCAATTCTCTAGCGGAAGTGATTACGAGCAGTACTTC.

This clonotype came up many times. This chain uses TRBV11-2 with TRBJ2-1, with D perhaps TRBD1 or TRBD2 (6 bases each). Between the trimmed V and J ends, which lost 5 bases and 6 bases, there was a span of 11 bases. CDR3 length: 13 amino acids. The germline V gene has CDR1 SGHAT and CDR2 FQNNGV. This CDR3 reads CASSRGTINEQFF. The CDR3 nucleotides read TGTGCCAGCAGCCGCGGGACAATCAATGAGCAGTTCTTC.

This clonotype was detected many times. This rearrangement joins TRBV12-3 or TRBV12-4 to TRBJ2-1, with a weak D call TRBD2 (6 bases). V lost 5 bases and J 0 bases, leaving 14 bases between the germline ends. This CDR3 contains 16 residues. The CDR3 region has the DNA TGTGCCAGCAGTCAGACTAGTCCGAGCTCCTACAATGAGCAGTTCTTC. This translates into CASSQTSPSSYNEQFF.

The genes are TRBV25-1 and TRBJ2-5, with 9 positions matching TRBD2. V was clipped by 7 bases and J by 2 bases; unmatched bases: 8. The CDR3 contains 15 residues. Germline V gene data show CDR1 as MGHDK and CDR2 as SYGVNS. This CDR3 is CASKASGEKQETQYF. The DNA of the CDR3 is TGTGCCAGCAAAGCTAGCGGGGAGAAACAAGAGACCCAGTACTTC.

This clonotype was seen a few times. One junction end disagrees with the germline gene, perhaps due to a read error. The J gene is TRBJ1-2, the V gene TRBV6-1; D gene unclear. The CDR3 totals 14 residues. CDR1 MNHNS and CDR2 SASEGT come from the germline V gene. Here the CDR3 DNA reads TGTGCCAGCAGTGAAGCGCTTCAGAGGGATGGCTACATCTTC. Protein sequence: CASSEALQRDGYIF.

This clonotype has more than one count but fewer than ten. The rearrangement joins TRBV9 to TRBJ2-7; D possibly corresponds to TRBD1 (5 bases). Germline-derived CDR1 and CDR2 are SGDLS and YYNGEE. Trimming stripped 3 bases from V and 4 bases from J, with 11 bases between. CDR3 length equals 13 residues. The CDR3 region has the DNA TGTGCCAGCAGCGGGAGACAGTCGTACGAGCAGTACTTC. It is translated as CASSGRQSYEQYF.